A selection of T cell receptor beta chains follows, all from one sample in a study of T cell responses to AZD1222 COVID-19 vaccine. Libraries were prepared by immunoSEQ multiplex PCR; TCRdb keeps only in-frame clonotypes and omits some of them. Of 130,000 to 150,000 clones in the sample, around 89% were seen once. This sample comprised peripheral blood, obtained on day 0 of AZD1222 vaccination. All receptors come from an adult in good health. Each CDR3 is given with its conserved first and last residue. D genes are given only for firm matches. A clone size is listed for some rows: how often the clone was seen (once, few, many), or a class if it is expanded.

. | . | TRBJ1-1 | TRBV9 | 17 | TGTGCCAGCAGCCACTCCCGGGGCAGGGATATGAACACTGAAGCTTTCTTT | CASSHSRGRDMNTEAFF
TRBD2 | . | TRBJ2-1 | TRBV4-1 | 15 | TGCGCCAGCAGCCACGTGGGGGGGACCTACAATGAGCAGTTCTTC | CASSHVGGTYNEQFF
. | . | TRBJ1-2 | TRBV7-9 | 15 | TGTGCCAGCAGCCCCGCCAGACCCGAAAGGAATGGCTACACCTTC | CASSPARPERNGYTF
TRBD1 | . | TRBJ1-5 | TRBV4-1 | 17 | TGCGCCAGCAGCCAAGCCCCGGACAGGGCGCGCAATCAGCCCCAGCATTTT | CASSQAPDRARNQPQHF
TRBD2 | . | TRBJ2-1 | TRBV2 | 15 | TGTGCCAGCAGTGAAGGCGGCAAGGCGGGAGATGAGCAGTTCTTC | CASSEGGKAGDEQFF
. | . | TRBJ2-5 | TRBV28 | 17 | TGTGCCAGCAGTTTATTAGCCCCAGGGGTCGGACAAGAGACCCAGTACTTC | CASSLLAPGVGQETQYF
TRBD2 | . | TRBJ2-3 | TRBV6-1 | 19 | TGTGCCAGCAGTGAAGGGGCGGGAGGGCCCAAAGTAGCAAGGGATACGCAGTATTTT | CASSEGAGGPKVARDTQYF
TRBD2 | . | TRBJ2-7 | TRBV27 | 17 | TGTGCCAGCAGTTTATTTGGGACTAGCGGGATCCCCTACGAGCAGTACTTC | CASSLFGTSGIPYEQYF
. | . | TRBJ1-4 | TRBV28 | 11 | TGTGCCAGCGCAACTAATGAAAAACTGTTTTTT | CASATNEKLFF
. | . | TRBJ1-2 | TRBV5-6 | 11 | TGTGCCAGCAGCCGTCGCTATGGCTACACCTTC | CASSRRYGYTF
TRBD2 | . | TRBJ2-3 | TRBV18 | 16 | TGTGCCAGCTCAACGACCTCGGCGGGGGGGCCCGATACGCAGTATTTT | CASSTTSAGGPDTQYF
TRBD2 | . | TRBJ2-1 | TRBV9 | 15 | TGTGCCAGCAGCGCGGCTGGCGGGAGCGGATACGAGCAGTTCTTC | CASSAAGGSGYEQFF
. | . | TRBJ2-1 | TRBV12-3/TRBV12-4 | 13 | TGTGCCAGCAGATCTGCCAGCTTCAATGAGCAGTTCTTC | CASRSASFNEQFF
. | . | TRBJ1-5 | TRBV4-1 | 15 | TGCGCCAGCAGCCTTAATACACAGTCTTATCAGCCCCAGCATTTT | CASSLNTQSYQPQHF
. | . | TRBJ1-2 | TRBV2 | 15 | TGTGCCAGCAGTGAAGTACTCGGGACAAACTATGGCTACACCTTC | CASSEVLGTNYGYTF
. | few | TRBJ1-6 | TRBV23-1 | 17 | TGCGCCAGCAGTCAATCTAGGGCTCGGTCAGGTGGTTCACCCCTCCACTTT | CASSQSRARSGGSPLHF
. | once | TRBJ2-3 | TRBV5-1 | 17 | TGCGCCAGCAGCTGGAGGGGGATAACAGAAAGCACAGATACGCAGTATTTT | CASSWRGITESTDTQYF
. | . | TRBJ1-4 | TRBV28 | 15 | TGTGCCAGCAGTTTAGGGACCGCTGCTCTTAAAAAACTGTTTTTT | CASSLGTAALKKLFF
. | . | TRBJ2-5 | TRBV7-8 | 14 | TGTGCCAGCACCCCGCCCGGGAGCCAAGAGACCCAGTACTTC | CASTPPGSQETQYF
. | . | TRBJ1-1 | TRBV7-9 | 14 | TGTGCCAGCAGACCCGGTTTGTCGAACACTGAAGCTTTCTTT | CASRPGLSNTEAFF
TRBD1 | . | TRBJ2-3 | TRBV25-1 | 17 | TGTGCCAGCAGTGACCTTGGGACAGGTCCTAGCACAGATACGCAGTATTTT | CASSDLGTGPSTDTQYF
. | . | TRBJ1-2 | TRBV15 | 12 | TGTGCCACCAGCAGGGACCGCTATGGCTACACCTTC | CATSRDRYGYTF
. | . | TRBJ1-4 | TRBV13 | 14 | TGTGCCAGCAGCTTAATGGAAACTAATGAAAAACTGTTTTTT | CASSLMETNEKLFF
. | . | TRBJ2-2 | TRBV28 | 16 | TGTGCCAGCAGTCCGGGTCTGGGTTCCAACACCGGGGAGCTGTTTTTT | CASSPGLGSNTGELFF
. | . | TRBJ1-1 | TRBV2 | 16 | TGTGCCAGCAATGGTCCCGGCGGCAGCATGAACACTGAAGCTTTCTTT | CASNGPGGSMNTEAFF
. | . | TRBJ1-1 | TRBV5-1 | 14 | TGCGCCAGCAGCTTCCACGGGAAGAACACTGAAGCTTTCTTT | CASSFHGKNTEAFF
. | once | TRBJ2-2 | TRBV7-9 | 17 | TGTGCCAGCAGCTTAACAGGAGAAAGGCCTCTCACCGGGGAGCTGTTTTTT | CASSLTGERPLTGELFF
TRBD2 | . | TRBJ2-1 | TRBV6-5 | 16 | TGTGCCAGCAGTTTAACCGGGGGGGCAGGTTACAATGAGCAGTTCTTC | CASSLTGGAGYNEQFF
. | . | TRBJ2-1 | TRBV11-3 | 17 | TGTGCCAGCCAACCTGCAGTCTCGCGGGGAACCTACAATGAGCAGTTCTTC | CASQPAVSRGTYNEQFF
TRBD2 | medium-sized | TRBJ2-1 | TRBV9 | 16 | TGTGCCAGCAGCTCCAGGACTAGCGGGGTCCGCAATGAGCAGTTCTTC | CASSSRTSGVRNEQFF
. | . | TRBJ2-1 | TRBV5-1 | 15 | TGCGCCAGCAGCTTGAATGGCGGGGAGTGGAATGAGCAGTTCTTC | CASSLNGGEWNEQFF
. | . | TRBJ2-5 | TRBV7-6 | 16 | TGTGCCAGCAGCTTAGGACTGAGTTTGTACCAAGAGACCCAGTACTTC | CASSLGLSLYQETQYF
. | . | TRBJ1-2 | TRBV10-3 | 12 | TGTGCCATCAGTCGCACAGGGAATGGCTACACCTTC | CAISRTGNGYTF
TRBD1 | . | TRBJ1-1 | TRBV15 | 15 | TGTGCCACCACCCCCAGGGGGGGACCGAACACTGAAGCTTTCTTT | CATTPRGGPNTEAFF
. | . | TRBJ2-1 | TRBV4-2 | 13 | TGTGCCAGCAGCCCCGCCGCGAGAGTTGAGCAGTTCTTC | CASSPAARVEQFF
. | . | TRBJ1-4 | TRBV6-6 | 16 | TGTGCCAGCAGCCCGAGGGGCCTCTCGGCTAATGAAAAACTGTTTTTT | CASSPRGLSANEKLFF
. | . | TRBJ2-1 | TRBV24-1 | 16 | TGTGCCACCAGTGATCGTCAGGGGAAGGCTAACAATGAGCAGTTCTTC | CATSDRQGKANNEQFF
TRBD1 | . | TRBJ1-1 | TRBV20-1 | 11 | TGCAGTGCTCCGGACAGGGGTGAAGCTTTCTTT | CSAPDRGEAFF
TRBD2 | . | TRBJ2-4 | TRBV6-6 | 15 | TGTGCCAGCAGTTACGAGCGGGGAGCCAAAAACATTCAGTACTTC | CASSYERGAKNIQYF
TRBD1 | . | TRBJ1-2 | TRBV7-2 | 14 | TGTGCCAGCAGTCAGACAGGGGACCATTATGGCTACACCTTC | CASSQTGDHYGYTF
. | . | TRBJ1-2 | TRBV7-9 | 14 | TGTGCCAGCAGCTTATCCGGCAGATTGTATGGCTACACCTTC | CASSLSGRLYGYTF
TRBD2 | . | TRBJ2-1 | TRBV3-1/TRBV3-2 | 15 | TGTGCCAGCAGCCAAGGACTAGCGGGAGTTCATGAGCAGTTCTTC | CASSQGLAGVHEQFF
. | . | TRBJ1-1 | TRBV11-2 | 13 | TGTGCCAGCAGCGGAAATTTGAGGACTGAAGCTTTCTTT | CASSGNLRTEAFF
. | . | TRBJ1-2 | TRBV2 | 14 | TGTGCCAGCAGTGGGGGTGGGGCTAACTATGGCTACACCTTC | CASSGGGANYGYTF
. | . | TRBJ1-5 | TRBV6-5 | 15 | TGTGCCAGCAGTACCTTCCGGACGGGCAATCAGCCCCAGCATTTT | CASSTFRTGNQPQHF